These 19 T cell receptor beta chains were all obtained from the same sample, sequenced in a study of T cell responses to AZD1222 COVID-19 vaccine (dated by TCRdb to the early 2020s). Libraries were prepared through the immunoSEQ multiplex PCR assay. The table comes from immuneACCESS by way of TCRdb, which keeps in-frame sequences with V and J called. Part of the clones is missing from these tables; in studies checked, under half for an unresolved V gene and the rest for unknown reasons. The sample table holds 120,000 or so clones, of which about nine tenths were seen once. The top ten constitute about 7.7% of the sample. Explained via the paper, the time point label denotes: about 28 days (+/-7) after the second vaccine dose. Sequencing was performed on peripheral blood, taken 28 days after the second AZD1222 dose. All receptors come from an adult who received the AZD1222 COVID-19 vaccine.

This clone is a singleton in its sample. This chain joins TRBV7-2 and TRBJ1-3; no definite D call. Between the trimmed V and J ends, which lost 1 base and 6 bases, there was a span of 4 bases. The V gene's germline CDR1 is SGHTA and CDR2 FQGNSA. The CDR3 is 12 amino acids. CDR3 nucleotide sequence: TGTGCCAGCAGCTTAGGGGAAAACACCATATATTTT. Translating gives CASSLGENTIYF.

In DNA form, the CDR3 reads TGCGCCAGCAGCCCCGAGTGGGCGGGCACCGGGGAGCTGTTTTTT. This encodes CASSPEWAGTGELFF. The V call is TRBV5-1, the J call TRBJ2-2; D is possibly TRBD2 (5 bases). V was clipped by 4 bases and J by 4 bases, with 14 bases between them. This CDR3 is 15 amino acids long. The germline V gene encodes CDR1 SGHRS and CDR2 YFSETQ.

This clone was seen a handful of times. The sample contains more than one DNA sequence encoding this CDR3. The chain has TRBV28 and TRBJ2-2, with D tentatively TRBD1 or TRBD2 (5 bases each). The length of the CDR3 is 14 residues. The germline V and J ends were trimmed by 6 bases and 0 bases, with 8 bases remaining between them. The germline CDR1 and CDR2 sequences are MDHEN and SYDVKM. The CDR3 here is CASSGTANTGELFF. The CDR3 DNA follows: TGTGCCAGCAGCGGGACGGCGAACACCGGGGAGCTGTTTTTT.

The chain joins TRBV6-5 to TRBJ1-1; the match to TRBD1 covers 8 bases. V lost 4 bases and J lost 9; bases outside the gene matches: 10. This CDR3 comprises 14 residues. From germline, CDR1 is MNHEY and CDR2 SVGAGI. The CDR3 spells CASSWLQGDLQAFF. In DNA, the CDR3 is TGTGCCAGCAGTTGGCTACAGGGGGATCTTCAAGCTTTCTTT.

Only a few counts were recorded for this clone. The CDR3 region is CASSSTDLDRANTGELFF. For the CDR3, the DNA is TGTGCCAGCAGCTCCACTGACCTCGACAGGGCGAACACCGGGGAGCTGTTTTTT. The gene calls are TRBV7-9 and TRBJ2-2; 7 bases agree with TRBD1. CDR1 is SEHNR and CDR2 is FQNEAQ in the germline V gene (reference sequence). This CDR3 comprises 18 residues. V dropped 4 bases and J dropped 0; count of bases not matched to a gene: 11.

The V and J genes are TRBV27 and TRBJ1-1, with 9 bases aligning to TRBD1. J lost 0 bases, V lost 5 bases, and 4 bases had no gene match. This CDR3 has 15 amino acids. The germline CDR1 and CDR2 sequences are MNHEY and SMNVEV (reference sequence). The CDR3 here is CASSITGGLNTEAFF. The CDR3 DNA reads TGTGCCAGCAGTATCACAGGGGGCTTGAACACTGAAGCTTTCTTT.

The chain links TRBV28 to TRBJ1-2; 9 nucleotides match TRBD1. Germline V gives CDR1 MDHEN, CDR2 SYDVKM. The trim removed 1 base at V and 0 bases at J, leaving 6 bases unmatched. The CDR3 totals 17 residues. The CDR3 DNA is TGTGCCAGCAGTTTATTACAGGGGGCCCTGACTAACTATGGCTACACCTTC. Encoded protein: CASSLLQGALTNYGYTF.

The rearrangement links TRBV7-8 to TRBJ1-1; 9 bases are shared with TRBD1. Losses at the gene ends were 4 bases for V and 6 bases for J; bases not matched to a gene: 6. Germline CDR1 and CDR2: SGHVS and FQNEAQ. The CDR3 loop spans 14 amino acids. The CDR3 reads CASSYPWTGAEAFF. The CDR3 bases are TGTGCCAGCAGCTACCCGTGGACAGGGGCTGAAGCTTTCTTT.

This chain connects TRBV27 to TRBJ1-5, with D possibly TRBD1 on 5 matching bases. Trimming removed 6 bases from V and 0 bases from J, with 18 bases in between. CDR1 is MNHEY, CDR2 SMNVEV, per germline (reference sequence). The CDR3 contains 17 residues. The CDR3 protein is CASSSTEDSYSNQPQHF. In nucleotides, the CDR3 is TGTGCCAGCAGCTCCACAGAAGACAGTTATAGCAATCAGCCCCAGCATTTT.

The chain uses TRBV10-2 and TRBJ1-2; 7 nucleotides align to TRBD1. Germline CDR1 is WSHSY and CDR2 is SAAADI. This CDR3 contains 15 residues. With 2 bases clipped from V and 0 bases from J, the junction kept 3 bases outside the gene matches. The CDR3, as DNA: TGCGCCAGCAGTGAGCCCACAGGGGCTAACTATGGCTACACCTTC. It translates to CASSEPTGANYGYTF.

The rearrangement uses TRBV1 and TRBJ2-1. TRBV1 is a known pseudogene. The CDR3 contains 17 residues. As DNA, the CDR3 is TGCACCAGCAGCCAGAGAGAGCCGGACGCCCCGGCCAATGAGCAGTTCTTC. Translating it yields CTSSQREPDAPANEQFF.

The chain couples TRBV4-1 to TRBJ2-1; D ambiguous. V lost 1 base and J 1 base, leaving 14 bases between the germline ends. Germline V CDR1 and CDR2: MGHRA, YSYEKL. The CDR3 is made up of 17 amino acids. The CDR3 sequence is CASSQGWQRDSYNEQFF. The CDR3 bases are TGCGCCAGCAGCCAAGGTTGGCAGAGAGATTCCTACAATGAGCAGTTCTTC.

The rearrangement links TRBV5-1 to TRBJ2-1, with 7 bases that match TRBD2. Germline CDR1 and CDR2: SGHRS and YFSETQ. V lost 2 bases, J lost 3 bases, and 2 bases stayed unmatched. The CDR3 spans 14 residues. The CDR3 region has the DNA TGCGCCAGCAGCTTCGGGGGGAACTACAATGAGCAGTTCTTC. Its translation is CASSFGGNYNEQFF.

The V and J genes are TRBV19 and TRBJ2-1; D perhaps matches TRBD1 (6 bases). This CDR3 comprises 14 residues. CDR1 and CDR2 (germline): LNHDA, SQIVND (reference sequence). V was clipped by 11 bases and J by 2 bases, with 16 bases between them. This CDR3 reads CAGLNRAPYNEQFF. Here the CDR3 DNA reads TGTGCCGGCCTGAACAGGGCACCCTACAATGAGCAGTTCTTC.

The genes are TRBV6-5 and TRBJ2-1; 9 bases fit TRBD2. The V segment lost 7 bases and the J segment 7 bases; nucleotides outside the gene matches: 5. The V gene's germline CDR1 is MNHEY and CDR2 SVGAGI. The CDR3 is 13 residues long. The CDR3 nucleotides are TGTGCCAGCAAAGGCGGGAGGGCGAATGAGCAGTTCTTC. Protein product: CASKGGRANEQFF.

The V gene is TRBV5-5, the J gene TRBJ1-1, with 9 bases fitting TRBD1. Germline V gene lookup returns CDR1 SGHKS and CDR2 YYEKEE (reference sequence). There are 12 residues in the CDR3. Trimming at V came to 4 bases and at J to 14 bases, leaving 9 bases not matched to a gene. The CDR3 region has the DNA TGTGCCAGCAGCACCCGGCGGGACAGGGAGTTCTTT. Protein: CASSTRRDREFF.

A few counts support this clone. The chain is built from TRBV6-5 and TRBJ1-5, with 10 bases that match TRBD1. The CDR3 is 15 amino acids. Trimming took 5 bases from V and 7 from J; bases not matched to a gene: 8. Per the germline V gene, CDR1 is MNHEY and CDR2 is SVGAGI. The CDR3 region is CASSMTGGALQPQHF. The DNA for the CDR3 is TGTGCCAGCAGTATGACAGGGGGCGCTTTACAGCCCCAGCATTTT.

The chain has TRBV9 and TRBJ2-1; the D call may be TRBD1 or TRBD2 (6 bases each). V was pared by 3 bases and J by 5 bases, with 12 bases between. The CDR3 is 14 residues long. CDR1 and CDR2 (germline): SGDLS, YYNGEE. Written as DNA, the CDR3 is TGTGCCAGCAGCGGGGGGGCAGCCCACAATGAGCAGTTCTTC. This codes for CASSGGAAHNEQFF.

V usage is TRBV18 and J usage is TRBJ2-3, with 9 bases fitting TRBD2. The V gene's germline CDR1 is KGHSH and CDR2 LQKENI. The CDR3 loop spans 15 amino acids. V lost 6 bases to trimming and J lost 6 bases; unmatched junction nucleotides: 10. The CDR3 DNA sequence: TGTGCCAGCTCTCATAGCGGGAGAGGCTGGGATACGCAGTATTTT. This sequence encodes CASSHSGRGWDTQYF.